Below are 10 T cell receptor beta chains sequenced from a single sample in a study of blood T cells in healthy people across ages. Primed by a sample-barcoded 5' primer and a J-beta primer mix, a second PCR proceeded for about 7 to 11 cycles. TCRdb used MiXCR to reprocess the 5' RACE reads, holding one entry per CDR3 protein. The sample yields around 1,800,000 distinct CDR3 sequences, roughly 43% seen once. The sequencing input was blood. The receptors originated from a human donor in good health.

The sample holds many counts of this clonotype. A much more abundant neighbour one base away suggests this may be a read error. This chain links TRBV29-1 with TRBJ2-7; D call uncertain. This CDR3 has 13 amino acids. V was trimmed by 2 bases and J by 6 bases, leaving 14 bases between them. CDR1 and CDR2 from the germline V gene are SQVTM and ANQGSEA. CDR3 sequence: CSVESVAWGEQYF. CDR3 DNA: TGCAGCGTTGAATCAGTGGCATGGGGCGAGCAGTACTTC.

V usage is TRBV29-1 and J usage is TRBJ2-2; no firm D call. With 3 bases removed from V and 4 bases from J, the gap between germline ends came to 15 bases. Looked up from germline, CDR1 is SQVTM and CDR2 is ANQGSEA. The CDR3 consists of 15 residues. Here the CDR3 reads CSVDLNQVGTGELFF. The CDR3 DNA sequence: TGCAGCGTTGATCTGAATCAAGTAGGCACCGGGGAGCTGTTTTTT.

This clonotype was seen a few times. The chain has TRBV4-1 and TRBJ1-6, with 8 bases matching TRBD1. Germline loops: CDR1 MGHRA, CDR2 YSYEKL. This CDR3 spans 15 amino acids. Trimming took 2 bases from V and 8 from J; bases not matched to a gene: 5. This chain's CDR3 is CASSQQDRADSPLHF. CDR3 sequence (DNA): TGCGCCAGCAGCCAACAGGACAGGGCGGATTCACCCCTCCACTTT.

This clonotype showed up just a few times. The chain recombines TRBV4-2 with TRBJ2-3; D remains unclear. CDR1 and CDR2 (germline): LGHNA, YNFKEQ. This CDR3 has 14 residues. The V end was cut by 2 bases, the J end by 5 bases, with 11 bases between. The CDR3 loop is CASSQSQYLDTQYF. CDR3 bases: TGTGCCAGCAGCCAATCCCAATACCTAGATACGCAGTATTTT.

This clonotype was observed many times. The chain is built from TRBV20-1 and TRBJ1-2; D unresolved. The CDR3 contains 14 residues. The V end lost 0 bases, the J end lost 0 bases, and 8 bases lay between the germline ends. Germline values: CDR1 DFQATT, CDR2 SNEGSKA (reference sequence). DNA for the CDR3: TGCAGTGCTAGAGATCGGGCCACTAACTATGGCTACACCTTC. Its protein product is CSARDRATNYGYTF.

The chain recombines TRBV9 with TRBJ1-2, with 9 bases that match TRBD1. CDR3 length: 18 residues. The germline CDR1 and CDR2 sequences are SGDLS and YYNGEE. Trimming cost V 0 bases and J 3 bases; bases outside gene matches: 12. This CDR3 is CASSVEVTGGSGDYGYTF. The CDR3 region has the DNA TGTGCCAGCAGCGTAGAGGTGACAGGGGGTTCCGGGGACTATGGCTACACCTTC. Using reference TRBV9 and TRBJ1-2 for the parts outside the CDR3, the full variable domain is DSGVTQTPKHLITATGQRVTLRCSPRSGDLSVYWYQQSLDQGLQFLIQYYNGEERAKGNILERFSAQQFPDLHSELNLSSLELGDSALYFCASSVEVTGGSGDYGYTFGSGTRLTVV.

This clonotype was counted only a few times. The CDR3 nucleotides are TGTGCCAGCAGCTTAGGCTGGGACAGGGGTTTTAGGAACATTCAGTACTTC. The encoded protein is CASSLGWDRGFRNIQYF. The chain joins TRBV7-8 to TRBJ2-4; 10 bases map to TRBD1. Trimming at V came to 1 base and at J to 7 bases, leaving 10 bases not matched to a gene. CDR3 length equals 17 residues. Looked up from germline, CDR1 is SGHVS and CDR2 is FQNEAQ.

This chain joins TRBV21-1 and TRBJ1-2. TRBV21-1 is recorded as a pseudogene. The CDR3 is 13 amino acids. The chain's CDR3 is CASSKVPEGVYTF. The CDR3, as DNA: TGTGCCAGCAGCAAAGTTCCGGAAGGCGTCTACACCTTC.

The CDR3 here is CSVAREADTGELFF. The DNA for the CDR3 is TGCAGCGTTGCCAGGGAAGCAGACACCGGGGAGCTGTTTTTT. The rearrangement joins TRBV29-1 to TRBJ2-2, with D perhaps matching TRBD1 (5 bases). The germline V and J ends were trimmed by 4 bases and 3 bases, with 12 bases remaining between them. Germline CDR1 is SQVTM and CDR2 is ANQGSEA. This CDR3 is 14 amino acids long.

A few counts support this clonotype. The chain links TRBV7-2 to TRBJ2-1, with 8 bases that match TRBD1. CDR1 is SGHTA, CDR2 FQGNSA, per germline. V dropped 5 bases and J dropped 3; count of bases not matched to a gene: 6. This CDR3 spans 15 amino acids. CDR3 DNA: TGTGCCAGCAGCACTACACAGGGGGGCTACAATGAGCAGTTCTTC. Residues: CASSTTQGGYNEQFF.